This TCR beta chain was retrieved from a study of vaccination and CD4 T cells after COVID-19. Study-wide points: There was no significant change from approximately 21 to 38 median reactive clonotypes.

Indicated treatment: roughly nine-day PBMC culture with coronavirus spike peptide pools or control peptides (ViraFEST assay). The collection of CD4+ T cells from the unexposed donor took place before the COVID-19 pandemic (2011-2018). By negative selection, CD4+ T cells were isolated once culture had run for nine to ten days. An Oncomine TCR Beta short-read assay was used to sequence the DNA from cultured CD4+ T cells. TCRdb processed the PCR reads anew with MiXCR; each CDR3 protein has one entry. This sample has some 4,400 distinct CDR3 sequences, with about three fifths found just once. The CDR3 spans 13 residues. Deletions cut 5 bases from V and 6 bases from J, with 14 bases between. To note about this clonotype: Its specificity is unknown.

Material: CD4+ T cells from blood, cultured in vitro. This receptor was identified in a human donor in good health. V is TRBV12-3 or TRBV12-4 and J is TRBJ2-7; a weak D match, TRBD2 (6 bases). The CDR3 DNA follows: TGTGCCAGCAGTCCGAATCAGGGAGGCGAGCAGTACTTC. Protein: CASSPNQGGEQYF.